This T cell receptor (beta chain) appears in the sequencing data of a study of T cell responses to AZD1222 COVID-19 vaccine (TCRdb year 2021). Looking at the study overall: AZD1222 recipients given second doses at about 4 weeks or at about 12 weeks were pooled, since spike-specific TCR depth and breadth were not found to differ between the two schedules. Trial participants were enrolled into age subgroups of 18-55, 56-69 and 70-plus years, which contained about 150, 28 and 57 TCR-sequenced participants, respectively. A total of 230 to 250 trial participants underwent TCR sequencing, of whom about 200 received two doses of AZD1222 and some 26 received two doses of the MenACWY control vaccine.

In the paper's terms, the time point label means: baseline before first vaccination. Samples from vaccinated people were obtained from the UK trials COV001 and COV002, which included a single-blind randomized controlled phase 2/3 trial of AZD1222 (ChAdOx1 nCoV-19) in healthy adults. For TCRbeta chain sequencing, PBMC samples from trial participants were taken at day 0 and at day 28 after the second dose. The CDR3 regions of human TCRbeta chains were subjected to immunosequencing. On the study's bioinformatics: TCRs in the repertoires were matched against a reference library of SARS-CoV-2-specific TCRs that had been generated with the MIRA antigen-specificity platform. Breadth was defined as the fraction of unique TCRs that were SARS-CoV-2-associated, and depth was defined as the fraction of total T cells that were SARS-CoV-2-associated. Using the MIRA data, every spike-specific TCR was mapped to the spike region that the TCR reacted to and assigned to either a CD4 or a CD8 class. Log10-transformed breadth and depth values were compared by one-way ANOVA with Sidak's multiple comparisons tests. TCRdb retrieved this table from immuneACCESS and kept in-frame rearrangements only. Not all clones are present; in checked studies, unresolved V genes account for under half, and no reason is known for the remainder. Clone size and the V and J calls come from that table; the DNA yielded D and trimming. The sample has tens of thousands of clones on record, just over 85% of them singletons. The ten biggest clones cover more than 8.5% of the sample.

General conclusions and limits of the study: Conclusions about previously exposed vaccinees are limited because only six or seven AZD1222 recipients were SARS-CoV-2 seropositive at baseline. Because no day 14 peak-response samples were available, the repertoires could be characterized only after the peak T cell response. Epitopes outside the regions mutated in the B.1.351 and B.1.1.7 variants were reportedly recognized by nearly half of the unique spike-specific TCRs. Participants were mostly white British, with more females than males. The authors suggested clonal diversity may have been underestimated. A significant rise in spike-specific TCR breadth and depth was observed after two AZD1222 doses relative to day 0 and relative to MenACWY recipients. In the small 56-69-year group, the increase in depth fell short of significance, most likely because of low power. The whole spike protein was spanned by vaccine-associated CD4 TCRs, and dominant responses were seen in regions 160-218 and 743-854.

As for this clone: What this receptor recognizes is not known. Base qualities are not recorded, but no much larger clone differs from it by a single base.

The CDR3, cysteine through phenylalanine, is 14 amino acids long. The read is trimmed to its CDR3 DNA, 42 bases read in frame from base 1. Clipping removes 5 bases from V and 5 bases from J, with 6 as the unmatched junction base count. According to the germline V gene, CDR1 reads SGHRS and CDR2 reads YFSETQ. The chain was built from TRBV5-1 and TRBJ1-2, and 10 junctional nucleotides match TRBD1. The receptor was isolated from an adult in good health. The source was peripheral blood, collected on day 0 of AZD1222 vaccination. The DNA sequence follows: TGCGCCAGCAGGACTAGACAGGGGGCTTATGGCTACACCTTC. It is translated as CASRTRQGAYGYTF.